These 18 T cell receptor beta chains were sequenced from one sample in a study of blood T cell repertoires in COVID-19. Here immunoSEQ multiplex PCR was the method, and the copy in TCRdb shows in-frame clones only, minus some. The profile shows some 30,000 clones, 89% of them singletons. The material sequenced was peripheral blood. The receptor source for this set is a man aged 80 or over with acute or convalescent COVID-19.

The count of this clone is one. The chain joins TRBV7-9 to TRBJ2-1, with D unresolved. V was pared by 1 base and J by 0 bases, with 13 bases between. Germline CDR1 reads SEHNR; CDR2 reads FQNEAQ (reference sequence). The CDR3 totals 17 residues. CDR3 region: CASSLVQASSSYNEQFF. Here the CDR3 DNA reads TGTGCCAGCAGCTTAGTTCAAGCCTCTAGCTCCTACAATGAGCAGTTCTTC.

V is TRBV2 and J is TRBJ2-3, with 10 bases that match TRBD1. CDR3 length: 15 residues. From germline, CDR1 is SNHLY and CDR2 FYNNEI. V lost 3 bases, J lost 4 bases, and 4 bases stayed unmatched. CDR3 loop: CASSEGQGWSDTQYF. The CDR3 region has the DNA TGTGCCAGCAGTGAGGGACAGGGGTGGTCAGATACGCAGTATTTT.

The chain recombines TRBV28 with TRBJ1-2, with unresolved D. Trimming removed 0 bases at V and 3 bases at J, with 14 bases between. This CDR3 has 16 amino acids. The V gene's germline CDR1 is MDHEN and CDR2 SYDVKM. The CDR3 region has the DNA TGTGCCAGCAGTTTATGGGCTAGTGGCAGATACTATGGCTACACCTTC. The encoded protein is CASSLWASGRYYGYTF.

The V call is TRBV5-1, the J call TRBJ2-2, with D hard to call. Trimming shortened V by 4 bases and J by 0 bases, and 13 bases separated the two germline ends. This CDR3 region has 16 residues. Germline V gene sequence: CDR1 SGHRS, CDR2 YFSETQ. The CDR3 region has the DNA TGCGCCAGCAGCGCCGGTATATCCACGAACACCGGGGAGCTGTTTTTT. Protein: CASSAGISTNTGELFF.

The J gene is TRBJ2-7, the V gene TRBV10-3; D gene ambiguous. Germline V lookup: CDR1 ENHRY, CDR2 SYGVKD. Trimming took 0 bases from V and 5 from J, leaving 8 bases between them. The CDR3 extends over 13 amino acids. CDR3 sequence (DNA): TGTGCCATCAGTGAGTCGATGGGCCACGAGCAGTACTTC. Its translation is CAISESMGHEQYF.

The chain couples TRBV11-2 to TRBJ2-1; TRBD2 matches 9 bases. The J segment lost 3 bases and the V segment lost 4 bases, leaving 4 bases of the junction unmatched. In germline, CDR1 is SGHAT, CDR2 FQNNGV. The CDR3 contains 15 residues. As DNA, the CDR3 is TGTGCCAGCAGCTCGAGTAGCGGGAGCTACAATGAGCAGTTCTTC. Protein product: CASSSSSGSYNEQFF.

V is TRBV12-3 or TRBV12-4 and J is TRBJ1-2; D unresolved. The CDR3 is 12 amino acids. V lost 3 bases, J lost 5 bases, and 7 bases lay in between. The CDR3 region has the DNA TGTGCCAGCAGTTTGTCAGCGTATGGCTACACCTTC. It is translated as CASSLSAYGYTF.

The chain has TRBV6-5 and TRBJ2-2; 8 bases align to TRBD2. The CDR3 extends over 14 amino acids. Germline CDR1 reads MNHEY; CDR2 reads SVGAGI. Losses at the gene ends were 8 bases for V and 5 bases for J; bases not matched to a gene: 7. Here the CDR3 DNA reads TGTGCCAGCGCCCGGGGGGGACGGACCGGGGAGCTGTTTTTT. Its translation is CASARGGRTGELFF.

This clone has just a few counts. This chain links TRBV11-3 with TRBJ2-7; 10 bases fit TRBD1. CDR3 length: 13 amino acids. V lost 5 bases to trimming and J lost 7 bases; unmatched junction nucleotides: 5. The germline V gene has CDR1 SGHNT and CDR2 YENEEA. The CDR3 sequence is CASSRDRGREQYF. CDR3 DNA sequence: TGTGCCAGCAGCCGGGACAGGGGACGAGAGCAGTACTTC.

This sequence joins TRBV6-2 or TRBV6-3 and TRBJ2-7, with TRBD1 matching 12 bases. The CDR3 is 15 residues long. After removal of 6 bases from V and 5 bases from J, the junction contained 8 bases not matched to a gene. From germline, CDR1 is MNHEY and CDR2 SVGEGT. In DNA, the CDR3 is TGTGCCAGCAGCCAACCCGGGACAGGGGGCCACGAGCAGTACTTC. Its protein product is CASSQPGTGGHEQYF.

This clone appeared a single time. CDR3 sequence: CASSPRTSGLYEQYF. The DNA of the CDR3 is TGTGCCAGCTCACCCAGGACTAGCGGGTTATACGAGCAGTACTTC. The genes are TRBV18 and TRBJ2-7; 11 bases map to TRBD2. V gave up 3 bases and J gave up 4 bases; unmatched junction bases: 5. Germline-derived CDR1 and CDR2 are KGHSH and LQKENI. This CDR3 has 15 amino acids.

The V call is TRBV30, the J call TRBJ1-5; D gene uncertain. Germline CDR1 GTSNPN, CDR2 SVGIG (reference sequence). Trimming removed 2 bases from V and 5 bases from J, with 7 bases in between. The CDR3 contains 12 residues. The DNA for the CDR3 is TGTGCCTGGAGTTCGGAGGATCAGCCCCAGCATTTT. Amino acids: CAWSSEDQPQHF. Drawing the rest from reference TRBV30 and TRBJ1-5, the complete variable domain is SQTIHQWPATLVQPVGSPLSLECTVEGTSNPNLYWYRQAAGRGLQLLFYSVGIGQISSEVPQNLSASRPQDRQFILSSKKLLLSDSGFYLCAWSSEDQPQHFGDGTRLSIL.

This clone was counted a single time. The chain has TRBV5-6 and TRBJ1-2, with a weak D call TRBD1 (6 bases). Germline V CDR1 and CDR2: SGHDT, YYEEEE. The CDR3 has 16 amino acids. Trimming shortened V by 4 bases and J by 10 bases, and 26 bases separated the two germline ends. The CDR3 DNA reads TGTGCCAGCAGCCCCGCCCCTCACAGGGTAGATCACTACTACACCTTC. This translates into CASSPAPHRVDHYYTF.

The V gene is TRBV19, the J gene TRBJ1-2; D is undetermined. Germline-derived CDR1 and CDR2 are LNHDA and SQIVND (reference sequence). The germline V and J ends were trimmed by 6 bases and 8 bases, with 22 bases remaining between them. The CDR3 length is 15 residues. The CDR3 reads CASSPTFTEAMGYTF. DNA of the CDR3: TGTGCCAGTAGCCCCACCTTTACTGAGGCTATGGGCTACACCTTC.

V usage is TRBV25-1 and J usage is TRBJ2-7, with D possibly being TRBD1 (6 bases). Germline V gives CDR1 MGHDK, CDR2 SYGVNS. This CDR3 comprises 14 residues. With 0 bases removed from V and 3 bases from J, the gap between germline ends came to 9 bases. CDR3 bases: TGTGCCAGCAGTGAATATAGGGGGAGCTACGAGCAGTACTTC. Protein product: CASSEYRGSYEQYF.

The chain is built from TRBV13 and TRBJ1-2; D is undetermined. The V end lost 2 bases, the J end lost 6 bases, and 7 bases lay between the germline ends. CDR3 size: 12 residues. Germline V lookup: CDR1 PRHDT, CDR2 FYEKMQ (reference sequence). Written as DNA, the CDR3 is TGTGCCAGCAGCTTAACAGACGATGGCTACACCTTC. Protein: CASSLTDDGYTF.

The rearrangement uses TRBV12-3 or TRBV12-4 and TRBJ2-2; TRBD1 is a possible D gene (6 bases). The V and J ends lost 2 bases and 7 bases respectively, with 8 bases between them. The CDR3 has 13 amino acids. The CDR3 sequence is CASSLQGGGELFF. In DNA form, the CDR3 reads TGTGCCAGCAGTTTACAAGGGGGCGGGGAGCTGTTTTTT.

The CDR3 here is CASSRPGLAVNEQFF. The DNA of the CDR3 is TGTGCCAGCTCACGACCGGGACTAGCCGTCAATGAGCAGTTCTTC. V usage is TRBV18 and J usage is TRBJ2-1; TRBD2 aligns across 9 bases. Germline V lookup: CDR1 KGHSH, CDR2 LQKENI. The CDR3 is made up of 15 amino acids. J gave up 6 bases and V 4 bases, and 7 bases lay outside the gene matches.